This T cell receptor beta chain was captured by sequencing in a study of vaccination effects on CD4 cells after COVID-19. Within the ViraFEST assay, antigen-specific CD4+ T cells underwent expansion with viral peptide pools prior to sequencing. CD4+ T cell isolation took place after about 11 days of culture. No vaccinee had earlier SARS-CoV-2 infection, and nucleocapsid antibodies were negative. The CDR3 length is 12 residues. From germline, CDR1 is MDHEN and CDR2 SYDVKM. The V and J ends lost 5 bases and 6 bases respectively, with 10 bases between them. Assay: immunoSEQ multiplex PCR; the TCRdb copy retains only in-frame clones and omits some. The data contain some 77,000 clones, around 76% of them singletons. A few counts support this clone. Its cognate antigen is unknown.

This sample comprised CD4+ T cells from PBMCs cultured with HCoV-OC43 spike peptides, obtained before COVID-19 vaccination. The sample's subset: HCoV-OC43 spike overlapping peptide pool stimulation. The sequence was obtained from a human donor who received a COVID-19 vaccine. The chain has TRBV28 and TRBJ1-1, with a possible D match to TRBD1 (6 bases). The CDR3 loop is CASSIGQSEAFF. CDR3 nucleotides: TGTGCCAGCAGTATCGGACAGTCTGAAGCTTTCTTT.